The T cell receptor beta chain under discussion was sequenced for a study of blood T cell repertoires in COVID-19. Study at large: Samples representing acute and convalescent COVID-19 were sourced from the United States, Italy and Spain. Nucleic acid was either cDNA or gDNA, and it came from T cells, B-cell-depleted T cells, or PBMCs.

This clone was picked up a small number of times. Germline loops: CDR1 SGHVS, CDR2 FQNEAQ. This CDR3 is 14 amino acids long. V shed 5 bases and J shed 2 bases, with 13 bases lying between them. As handled by the study authors: Amplification of reference gene primers was used by the study to estimate nucleated cell counts. The repertoire was sequenced with immunoSEQ multiplex PCR; TCRdb's copy has only in-frame clones and lacks some. The DNA gave D and trimming, while V, J and clone size come from that table. Of more than 80,000 clones in the sample, roughly 82% are singletons; the top ten hold approximately 8.1%.

The J gene is TRBJ2-7, the V gene TRBV7-8; TRBD1 is a possible D gene (6 bases). This clonotype was sampled from a man aged 50 or older with active COVID-19. Sequenced: peripheral blood. The CDR3 sequence is CASSPNREPYEQYF. In nucleotides, the CDR3 is TGTGCCAGCAGCCCCAACAGGGAACCCTACGAGCAGTACTTC.